A selection of T cell receptor beta chains follows, all from one sample in a study of blood T cell repertoires in COVID-19. TCRdb's table, derived via immunoSEQ multiplex PCR, lists solely in-frame clones and lacks some. Here the sample spans about 240,000 clones, around four fifths being singletons. The material sequenced was peripheral blood. These receptor sequences come from a woman aged 60-75 years with active or convalescent COVID-19. Each CDR3 is given with its conserved first and last residue. Fields, in order: D gene, clone size, V gene, J gene, CDR3 protein, CDR3 DNA. The D gene is left open where the match is weak. A clone size is listed for some rows: how often the clone was seen (once, few, many), or a class if it is expanded.

>.|.|TRBV7-2|TRBJ2-1
CASSLGGTHYNEQFF
TGTGCCAGCAGCTTAGGGGGGACTCATTACAATGAGCAGTTCTTC
>.|.|TRBV19|TRBJ1-1
CASSPTGLNTEAFF
TGTGCCAGTAGCCCAACAGGCCTGAACACTGAAGCTTTCTTT
>.|once|TRBV5-1|TRBJ2-4
CASSTGAIAKNIQYF
TGCGCCAGCAGTACAGGAGCCATAGCCAAAAACATTCAGTACTTC
>TRBD2|.|TRBV10-1|TRBJ2-3
CASSEGLAADTQYF
TGCGCCAGCAGTGAGGGACTAGCGGCAGATACGCAGTATTTT
>.|.|TRBV7-2|TRBJ2-3
CASSARQVGADTQYF
TGTGCCAGCAGCGCCCGACAGGTCGGGGCAGATACGCAGTATTTT
>.|.|TRBV3-1/TRBV3-2|TRBJ1-1
CASSQTRGNTEAFF
TGTGCCAGCAGCCAAACCCGGGGGAACACTGAAGCTTTCTTT
>.|.|TRBV7-2|TRBJ2-5
CASSSKVGGGLQETQYF
TGTGCCAGCAGCTCCAAGGTGGGCGGGGGCCTCCAAGAGACCCAGTACTTC
>TRBD2|.|TRBV11-3|TRBJ2-2
CASRSGTSASGELFF
TGTGCCAGCAGATCCGGGACTAGCGCCAGCGGGGAGCTGTTTTTT
>.|.|TRBV28|TRBJ1-1
CASNGQYTEAFF
TGTGCCAGCAACGGACAGTACACTGAAGCTTTCTTT
>.|.|TRBV15|TRBJ1-4
CATSRESARGLFF
TGTGCCACCAGCAGAGAGTCCGCCCGAGGGCTGTTTTTT
>TRBD1|.|TRBV7-6|TRBJ2-7
CASSLGAVGRGLSYEQYF
TGTGCCAGCAGCTTAGGGGCCGTGGGCAGGGGGCTCTCCTACGAGCAGTACTTC
>.|.|TRBV11-2|TRBJ1-3
CASRRGSSYSGNTIYF
TGTGCCAGCAGAAGGGGCAGCTCTTACTCTGGAAACACCATATATTTT
>TRBD1|once|TRBV6-5|TRBJ1-6
CASRHRDRNSPLHF
TGTGCCAGCAGGCACCGGGACAGGAATTCACCCCTCCACTTT
>.|once|TRBV21-1|TRBJ1-1
CASRYRERSEAFF
TGTGCCAGCAGGTACAGGGAAAGGTCTGAAGCTTTCTTT
>.|.|TRBV5-6|TRBJ1-3
CASSLGTESGNTIYF
TGTGCCAGCAGCTTGGGGACAGAGTCTGGAAACACCATATATTTT
>TRBD2|.|TRBV12-5|TRBJ2-5
CASGLGLAGAQETQYF
TGTGCTAGTGGTTTGGGACTAGCGGGGGCTCAAGAGACCCAGTACTTC
>.|.|TRBV19|TRBJ2-5
CASSGGSQETQYF
TGTGCCAGTAGTGGGGGGTCCCAAGAGACCCAGTACTTC
>TRBD1|.|TRBV9|TRBJ2-3
CASSPDRGRTDTQYF
TGTGCCAGCAGCCCGGACAGGGGACGGACAGATACGCAGTATTTT
>.|.|TRBV5-1|TRBJ1-2
CASSLAETYGYTF
TGCGCCAGCAGCTTAGCAGAGACTTATGGCTACACCTTC
>.|.|TRBV6-5|TRBJ1-2
CASSSLGGLGYTF
TGTGCCAGCAGCTCCCTCGGGGGACTTGGCTACACCTTC
>.|.|TRBV5-8|TRBJ1-2
CASTGHNYGYTF
TGTGCCAGCACGGGACATAACTATGGCTACACCTTC
>TRBD1|.|TRBV2|TRBJ1-5
CASSEQQGSQPQHF
TGTGCCAGCAGTGAACAACAGGGGAGCCAGCCCCAGCATTTT
>TRBD1|.|TRBV18|TRBJ2-7
CASSPGTGGFYEQYF
TGTGCCAGCTCACCCGGGACAGGGGGGTTCTACGAGCAGTACTTC
>.|.|TRBV4-3|TRBJ1-2
CASSQEIRASYGYTF
TGCGCCAGCAGCCAAGAGATCAGGGCGTCCTATGGCTACACCTTC
>.|.|TRBV9|TRBJ1-6
CASSPHTSSPLHF
TGTGCCAGCAGCCCCCACACCAGTTCACCCCTCCACTTT
>.|.|TRBV7-9|TRBJ1-1
CASSLAPGSPSEAFF
TGTGCCAGCAGCTTAGCGCCGGGGAGCCCGAGTGAAGCTTTCTTT
>.|.|TRBV3-1/TRBV3-2|TRBJ2-5
CASSQTRGSGETQYF
TGTGCCAGCAGCCAAACTAGAGGGTCAGGAGAGACCCAGTACTTC
>TRBD1|.|TRBV4-3|TRBJ1-2
CASSPWDRGQDGYTF
TGCGCCAGCAGCCCATGGGACAGGGGGCAGGATGGCTACACCTTC
>.|.|TRBV24-1|TRBJ2-3
CATSDRQSLTDTQYF
TGTGCCACCAGTGATCGACAGAGCCTCACAGATACGCAGTATTTT
>.|.|TRBV7-9|TRBJ2-6
CASPKISGANVLTF
TGTGCCAGCCCAAAAATCTCTGGGGCCAACGTCCTGACTTTC
>TRBD2|.|TRBV10-1|TRBJ2-3
CASSERLAGGSTQYF
TGCGCCAGCAGTGAGCGGCTAGCGGGGGGGAGTACGCAGTATTTT
>.|.|TRBV30|TRBJ2-7
CAWSTSGYEQYF
TGTGCCTGGAGTACCTCGGGGTACGAGCAGTACTTC
>.|.|TRBV5-1|TRBJ2-4
CASSLGTGTTKNIQYF
TGCGCCAGCAGCCTTGGAACCGGGACAACCAAAAACATTCAGTACTTC
>.|.|TRBV14|TRBJ2-2
CASSPGTPNTGELFF
TGTGCCAGCAGCCCCGGGACTCCGAACACCGGGGAGCTGTTTTTT
>.|.|TRBV11-2|TRBJ2-1
CASSSPGENSYNEQFF
TGTGCCAGCAGCTCACCCGGGGAAAACTCCTACAATGAGCAGTTCTTC
>.|few|TRBV19|TRBJ1-5
CASIRGGALDQPQHF
TGTGCCAGTATCCGAGGGGGGGCGTTAGATCAGCCCCAGCATTTT
>.|once|TRBV18|TRBJ2-3
CASSPPGSTDTQYF
TGTGCCAGCTCACCACCGGGCAGCACAGATACGCAGTATTTT
>.|.|TRBV14|TRBJ1-4
CASSQGLRVEKLFF
TGTGCCAGCAGCCAAGGGTTGCGGGTAGAAAAACTGTTTTTT
>.|.|TRBV27|TRBJ1-1
CASSYRPRGHEAFF
TGTGCCAGCAGTTACCGTCCCCGGGGACATGAAGCTTTCTTT
>.|.|TRBV20-1|TRBJ2-5
CSASTGEETQYF
TGCAGTGCCAGTACGGGGGAGGAGACCCAGTACTTC